This T cell receptor (beta chain) was retrieved from a study of CD8 T cells in Susac syndrome. Per the germline V gene, CDR1 is GTSNPN and CDR2 is SVGIG (reference sequence). Trimming took off 0 bases at V and 7 bases at J, with 7 bases between the two ends. The CDR3 consists of 11 residues. RNA amounts of 0.5 to 1 ug underwent reverse transcription with random hexamers. It was immunoSEQ multiplex PCR that amplified TCR beta CDR3 across 54 Vbeta and 13 Jbeta. TCRdb re-derived calls from the immunoSEQ multiplex PCR reads in MiXCR, one entry per CDR3 protein. The sample yields roughly 200,000 distinct CDR3 sequences, over 90% seen once. CD8+ and CD4+ blood T cells underwent TCR beta sequencing. Negative isolation yielded the CD8+ and CD4+ T cells, while FACS enriched the TEMRA cells.

The V and J genes are TRBV30 and TRBJ2-7, with D unresolved. The sample taken for sequencing was CD4+ T cells from PBMCs. The TCR sequence derives from a human donor with multiple sclerosis. CDR3 protein: CAWSVAREQYF. CDR3 sequence (DNA): TGTGCCTGGAGTGTAGCCCGGGAGCAGTACTTC.